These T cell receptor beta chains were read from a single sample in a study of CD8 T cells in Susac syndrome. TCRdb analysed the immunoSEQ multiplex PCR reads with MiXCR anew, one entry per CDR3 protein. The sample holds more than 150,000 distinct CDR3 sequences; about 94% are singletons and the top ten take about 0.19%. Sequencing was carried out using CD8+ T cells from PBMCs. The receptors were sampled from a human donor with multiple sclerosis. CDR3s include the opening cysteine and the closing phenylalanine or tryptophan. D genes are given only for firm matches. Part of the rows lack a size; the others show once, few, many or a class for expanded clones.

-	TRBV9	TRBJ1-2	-	CASSREGNPGGYTF	TGTGCCAGCTCACGGGAGGGGAATCCCGGTGGCTACACCTTC
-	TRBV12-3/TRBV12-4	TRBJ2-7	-	CASSSPGRPRARYF	TGTGCCAGCAGTTCCCCGGGACGGCCGAGGGCGCGGTACTTC
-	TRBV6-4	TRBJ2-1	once	CASSDGGGAGINEQFF	TGTGCCAGCAGTGACGGGGGGGGCGCGGGTATAAATGAGCAGTTCTTC
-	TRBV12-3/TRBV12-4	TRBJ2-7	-	CASSFGRSYEQYF	TGTGCCAGCAGTTTTGGACGGAGCTACGAGCAGTACTTC
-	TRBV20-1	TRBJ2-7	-	CSGTGTEQYF	TGCAGTGGCACAGGGACCGAGCAGTACTTC
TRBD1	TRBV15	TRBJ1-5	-	CATSRDQGARNQPQHF	TGTGCCACCAGCAGAGATCAGGGGGCGCGCAATCAGCCCCAGCATTTT
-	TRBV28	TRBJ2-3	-	CASSTSLGPNTDTQYF	TGTGCCAGCAGTACCTCCCTGGGCCCCAACACAGATACGCAGTATTTT
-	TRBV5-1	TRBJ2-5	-	CASSLDPQFPRQETQYF	TGCGCCAGCAGCTTGGACCCACAGTTTCCAAGGCAAGAGACCCAGTACTTC
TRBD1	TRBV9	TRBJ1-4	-	CASSVSGTGLQKLFF	TGTGCCAGCAGCGTTTCCGGGACAGGGCTGCAAAAACTGTTTTTT
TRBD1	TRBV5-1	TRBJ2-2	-	CASSRDRGQSGELFF	TGCGCCAGCAGCCGGGACAGGGGGCAATCCGGGGAGCTGTTTTTT
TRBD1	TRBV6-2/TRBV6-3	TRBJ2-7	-	CASTPGQAGEQYF	TGTGCCAGCACTCCGGGACAGGCAGGCGAGCAGTACTTC
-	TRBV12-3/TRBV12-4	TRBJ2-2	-	CATLGGPGELFF	TGTGCCACACTGGGGGGGCCCGGGGAGCTGTTTTTT
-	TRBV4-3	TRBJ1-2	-	CASGDTEGTYGYTF	TGCGCCAGCGGGGATACGGAGGGAACCTATGGCTACACCTTC
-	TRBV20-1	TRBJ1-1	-	CSARQGGAFF	TGCAGTGCTAGACAGGGCGGAGCTTTCTTT
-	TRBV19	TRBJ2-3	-	CASSIGTTDTQYF	TGTGCCAGTAGTATAGGGACCACAGATACGCAGTATTTT
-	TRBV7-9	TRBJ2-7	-	CASSPKGSYEQYF	TGTGCCAGCAGCCCAAAGGGGAGCTACGAGCAGTACTTC
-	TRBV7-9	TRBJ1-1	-	CATRREGENTEAFF	TGTGCCACCAGACGGGAGGGGGAGAACACTGAAGCTTTCTTT
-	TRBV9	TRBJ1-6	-	CASSPSNSPLHF	TGTGCCAGCAGCCCTTCGAATTCACCCCTCCACTTT
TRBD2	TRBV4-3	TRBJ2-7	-	CASSQDRSGGGSYEQYF	TGCGCCAGCAGCCAAGATCGGAGCGGGGGGGGCTCCTACGAGCAGTACTTC
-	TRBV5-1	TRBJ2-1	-	CASTRTPNEQFF	TGCGCCAGCACCCGGACTCCGAATGAGCAGTTCTTC
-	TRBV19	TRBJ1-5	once	CASVQDNQPQHF	TGTGCCAGTGTTCAGGACAATCAGCCCCAGCATTTT
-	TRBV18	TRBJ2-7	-	CASSPGTLGQYF	TGTGCCAGCTCACCAGGGACGTTGGGGCAGTACTTC
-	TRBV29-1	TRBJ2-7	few	CSVESGRYEQYF	TGCAGCGTTGAATCGGGCAGATACGAGCAGTACTTC
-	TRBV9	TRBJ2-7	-	CASSVGISYEQYF	TGTGCCAGCAGCGTAGGGATCTCCTACGAGCAGTACTTC
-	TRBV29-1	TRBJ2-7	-	CSVHGRAEQYF	TGCAGCGTTCACGGAAGGGCGGAGCAGTACTTC
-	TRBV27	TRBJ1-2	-	CASSPFHTF	TGTGCCAGCAGCCCCTTCCACACCTTC
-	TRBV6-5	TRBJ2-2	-	CASSLLAPNTGELFF	TGTGCCAGCAGCCTACTAGCTCCGAACACCGGGGAGCTGTTTTTT
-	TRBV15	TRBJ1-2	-	CATSRDRARGNGYTF	TGTGCCACCAGCAGAGATCGGGCGAGGGGAAATGGCTACACCTTC
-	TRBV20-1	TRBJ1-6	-	CSANPLLHSPLHF	TGCAGTGCAAACCCCCTTTTACATTCACCCCTCCACTTT
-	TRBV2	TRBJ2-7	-	CASREDYEQYF	TGTGCCAGCAGGGAGGACTACGAGCAGTACTTC
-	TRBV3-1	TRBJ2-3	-	CASSQSGRGYRGDTQYF	TGTGCCAGCAGCCAATCGGGCAGGGGATATCGGGGAGATACGCAGTATTTT
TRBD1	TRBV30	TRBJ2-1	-	CAWDHRDRGLYNEQFF	TGTGCCTGGGACCACCGGGACAGGGGATTATACAATGAGCAGTTCTTC
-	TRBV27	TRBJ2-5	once	CASSLFGNQETQYF	TGTGCCAGCAGTTTATTCGGAAATCAAGAGACCCAGTACTTC
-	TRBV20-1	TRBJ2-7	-	CSAWTGSSYEQYF	TGCAGTGCTTGGACCGGGAGCTCCTACGAGCAGTACTTC
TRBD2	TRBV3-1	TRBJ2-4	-	CASRLGGAENIQYF	TGTGCCAGCAGACTCGGGGGGGCGGAAAACATTCAGTACTTC
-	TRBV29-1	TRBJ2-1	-	CSVEGGLVGVNKQFF	TGCAGCGTTGAAGGGGGGTTGGTCGGGGTCAATAAGCAGTTCTTC
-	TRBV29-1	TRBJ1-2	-	CSVLRTDANYGYTF	TGCAGCGTCCTGAGGACAGATGCTAACTATGGCTACACCTTC
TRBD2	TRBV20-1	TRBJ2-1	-	CSASSGGAGNEQFF	TGCAGTGCTTCTAGCGGGGGGGCCGGGAATGAGCAGTTCTTC
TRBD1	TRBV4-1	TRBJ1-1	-	CASSQGGTGGEAFF	TGCGCCAGCAGCCAAGGGGGGACAGGGGGTGAAGCTTTCTTT
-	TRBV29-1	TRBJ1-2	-	CSVGTGYTF	TGCAGCGTTGGGACGGGCTACACCTTC
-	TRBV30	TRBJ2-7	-	CAWKGEYSYEQYF	TGTGCCTGGAAGGGGGAATACTCCTACGAGCAGTACTTC
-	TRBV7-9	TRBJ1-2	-	CASSPPSLEGYYGYTF	TGTGCCAGCAGCCCCCCGAGTTTGGAAGGGTACTATGGCTACACCTTC
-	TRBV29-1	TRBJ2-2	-	CSVDTQGSTGELFF	TGCAGCGTTGATACGCAGGGATCCACCGGGGAGCTGTTTTTT
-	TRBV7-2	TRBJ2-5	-	CASSPGVSRYQETQYF	TGTGCCAGCAGCCCCGGCGTCTCTAGATACCAAGAGACCCAGTACTTC